The 2 T cell receptor beta chains below come from one sample, sequenced in a study of CXCR3-negative and CXCR3-positive naive CD8 T cells. With UMI labels, 5' RACE was used to prepare the TRB cDNA libraries. TCRdb reprocessed the 5' RACE reads, with one entry per CDR3 protein and no DNA. This sample's table reports some 130,000 distinct CDR3 sequences. Material: naive CXCR3- CD8+ T cells from blood. Subset meaning: CD45RO-CCR7+CD27+CD95- naive CD8+ T cells lacking CXCR3 (TNR3-). The receptors come from a human donor in good health. Some clones in this sample may be carry-over from other donors' samples.

The V call is TRBV28, the J call TRBJ2-3; TCRdb returns TRBD2, unconfirmable since there is no DNA. The CDR3 is 18 amino acids. Germline V gives CDR1 MDHEN, CDR2 SYDVKM. The CDR3 sequence is CASSPLPLAGGGRDTQYF.

The rearrangement uses TRBV7-2 and TRBJ1-6. CDR1 is SGHTA, CDR2 FQGNSA, per germline. The CDR3 sequence is 18 residues long. Here the CDR3 reads CASQPRFGVSSYNSPLHF.